Below are 8 T cell receptor beta chains sequenced from a single sample in a study of blood T cell repertoires in COVID-19. The data were produced by immunoSEQ multiplex PCR, yet TCRdb's version contains in-frame clones alone and is incomplete. The table shows about 310,000 clones, with around 91% occurring only once. The sequenced sample consisted of peripheral blood. The source is a woman in her forties with COVID-19, enrolled during active disease.

The V call is TRBV19, the J call TRBJ2-1; possibly TRBD2 for D (6 bases). Germline loops: CDR1 LNHDA, CDR2 SQIVND (reference sequence). Trimming shortened V by 7 bases and J by 5 bases, and 18 bases separated the two germline ends. The CDR3 consists of 15 residues. As DNA, the CDR3 is TGTGCCAGTACCCCGGAGGGGCTCCTCAACAATGAGCAGTTCTTC. It is translated as CASTPEGLLNNEQFF. Together with reference TRBV19 and TRBJ2-1, the CDR3 gives the full variable domain: DGGITQSPKYLFRKEGQNVTLSCEQNLNHDAMYWYRQDPGQGLRLIYYSQIVNDFQKGDIAEGYSVSREKKESFPLTVTSAQKNPTAFYLCASTPEGLLNNEQFFGPGTRLTVL.

The chain has TRBV25-1 and TRBJ2-7, with a tentative D call TRBD2 (6 bases). Germline V gives CDR1 MGHDK, CDR2 SYGVNS. V shed 2 bases and J shed 4 bases, with 12 bases lying between them. The CDR3 contains 14 residues. CDR3: CASSEGPGEYEQYF. CDR3 nucleotide sequence: TGTGCCAGCAGTGAAGGGCCGGGGGAATACGAGCAGTACTTC.

The chain recombines TRBV29-1 with TRBJ2-3, with 9 nucleotides matching TRBD2. V dropped 7 bases and J dropped 2; count of bases not matched to a gene: 7. CDR1 is SQVTM and CDR2 is ANQGSEA in the germline V gene. The CDR3 covers 14 residues. This chain's CDR3 is CSALLAGPTDTQYF. The CDR3 nucleotides read TGCAGCGCTCTGCTAGCGGGGCCCACAGATACGCAGTATTTT.

This clone showed up many times. This chain joins TRBV7-9 and TRBJ2-7, with D maybe TRBD2 (6 bases). CDR1 is SEHNR and CDR2 is FQNEAQ in the germline V gene (reference sequence). The CDR3 has 11 residues. Between the trimmed V and J ends, which lost 5 bases and 9 bases, there was a span of 11 bases. This CDR3 reads CASSPDGRQYF. The DNA for the CDR3 is TGTGCCAGCAGCCCTGACGGGAGGCAGTACTTC.

This clone appeared a single time. This rearrangement joins TRBV6-5 to TRBJ2-7; 7 nucleotides match TRBD2. CDR1 and CDR2 (germline): MNHEY, SVGAGI. Trimming cost V 10 bases and J 3 bases; bases outside gene matches: 15. This CDR3 has 15 residues. The CDR3: CATKKRDPPHYEQYF. CDR3 DNA sequence: TGTGCCACCAAAAAGCGGGATCCCCCCCACTACGAGCAGTACTTC.

This chain uses TRBV6-6 with TRBJ2-2, with TRBD1 matching over 7 bases. The CDR3 has 15 residues. Trimming cost V 5 bases and J 2 bases; bases outside gene matches: 5. Germline loops: CDR1 MNHNY, CDR2 SVGAGI (reference sequence). CDR3 sequence reads: CASSTRDSNTGELFF. The CDR3 DNA reads TGTGCCAGCAGTACTCGGGACAGCAACACCGGGGAGCTGTTTTTT.

V usage is TRBV9 and J usage is TRBJ2-1, with 9 positions matching TRBD2. CDR1 is SGDLS, CDR2 YYNGEE, per germline. Unmatched junction bases numbered 14, after V lost 4 bases and J lost 3 bases. The length of the CDR3 is 18 residues. The DNA for the CDR3 is TGTGCCAGCAGCCCGAATGGCCCTCTAGCGGGGCTCTACAATGAGCAGTTCTTC. It yields the protein CASSPNGPLAGLYNEQFF. Full variable domain (rest looked up from reference TRBV9 and TRBJ2-1): DSGVTQTPKHLITATGQRVTLRCSPRSGDLSVYWYQQSLDQGLQFLIQYYNGEERAKGNILERFSAQQFPDLHSELNLSSLELGDSALYFCASSPNGPLAGLYNEQFFGPGTRLTVL.

The chain employs TRBV28 and TRBJ2-5, with 12 bases identical to TRBD1. The CDR3 is made up of 13 amino acids. Germline trimming cut 11 bases from V and 5 bases from J; bases unmatched to any gene: 6. Germline CDR1 MDHEN, CDR2 SYDVKM. The CDR3 coding sequence is TGTGCCGGCGGGACAGGGGGCCGCGAGACCCAGTACTTC. It codes for CAGGTGGRETQYF.